This T cell receptor beta chain emerged from a study of T-cell memory formation after mild COVID-19 (dated by TCRdb to 2020 to 2023). Study-level background: Most TCR sequence clusters were specific to one of the two donors. In a couple of donors, T-cell clones that expanded and contracted after mild COVID-19 were followed by sequencing TCRalpha and TCRbeta repertoires longitudinally. Two young, previously healthy adult volunteers, one female and one male, were included in the cohort. Overall study results and their limits: The second-wave clones that peaked on day 37 were not confirmed to be SARS-CoV-2 specific. The study covered only a couple of mild cases, and larger cohorts including severe cases with pre-infection samples were considered necessary. The detection of some responding clones in pre-infection memory suggests that pre-existing cross-reactive memory T cells joined the SARS-CoV-2 response. Balanced CD4/CD8 phenotypes were observed for clones contracting from day 15 to 85, whereas a bias towards CD4+ was observed for a second wave of clones expanding from day 15 to 37. Contracting CD4+ clones were found mainly in CM and EM memory subsets, while CD8+ clones were enriched in EMRA.

As concerns this clonotype: The antigen it recognizes is unknown. Base-call qualities are not available, and no considerably larger clone is one nucleotide away.

PBMCs were isolated by Ficoll-Paque density gradient centrifugation. From its cysteine to its phenylalanine, the CDR3 spans 13 amino acids. Only the CDR3 DNA stays, 39 bases, in frame from base 1. The CDR1 and CDR2 encoded by the germline V gene (reference sequence) are LGHDT and YNNKEL. Trimming removed 4 bases from V and 3 bases from J, leaving 6 bases between the germline ends. This sample was sequenced with an Illumina NovaSeq 6000. TCRalpha and TCRbeta cDNA libraries were built by 5'RACE with constant-segment primers, adding sample barcodes and unique molecular identifiers. RNA was extracted from every sample with Trizol reagent. Libraries were amplified in two PCR steps, with a second sample barcode and Illumina TruSeq adapters added in the second step. Sequencing of the libraries was done on an Illumina NovaSeq, producing 2 x 150 bp paired-end reads. Per the authors' processing: The reads were demultiplexed and collapsed into UMI-guided consensus sequences using migec v1.2.7. Using mixcr v2.1.11, the UMI consensuses were aligned to TRA and TRB V and J templates and assembled into clonotypes. Clonotypes were classified as expanded or contracted when called significant by both edgeR and NoisET, with noise models trained on biological replicates. For edgeR calls, a false discovery rate-adjusted p below 0.01 and a log2 fold-change threshold of 1 were applied. PCA with hierarchical clustering of max-normalized trajectories of the 1000 most abundant clonotypes was used as exploratory dynamics analysis. Each responding clone was given a CD4 or CD8 phenotype based on the CD4+ and CD8+ repertoires, which had been sequenced separately. In-frame beta chains were kept once TCRdb had trimmed the public reads at Q25 with fastp and called clones with MiXCR. Entries that share a CDR3 protein sequence are merged under the most common genes and DNA. None of the V and J calls come from the authors' own analysis; TCRdb made them. The sample table lists under 200,000 distinct CDR3 sequences, 10% to 15% of them with a count of one. The ten biggest clones cover approximately 3.3% of the sample.

The rearrangement combines TRBV3-1 with TRBJ2-2; the D gene lacks a confident call. Sample: PBMCs or a T cell subset sorted from them (not recorded which). This receptor was taken from a young man who had mild COVID-19 (a few samples of this study predate the infection). The sample titles of this study are shuffled in the database, so cell type and time point are left out; the donor was told from shared clones. The CDR3: CASSPPHTGELFF. In nucleotide form, the sequence is TGTGCCAGCAGCCCCCCCCACACCGGGGAGCTGTTTTTT. With the portions outside the CDR3 filled from the reference TRBV3-1 and TRBJ2-2 genes, the complete variable region becomes DTAVSQTPKYLVTQMGNDKSIKCEQNLGHDTMYWYKQDSKKFLKIMFSYNNKELIINETVPNRFSPKSPDKAHLNLHINSLELGDSAVYFCASSPPHTGELFFGEGSRLTVL.